Listed here are 26 T cell receptor beta chains from one sample, sequenced in a study of T-cell reconstitution after alpha-beta-depleted transplantation in children. Unique molecular identifiers tagged the TCRbeta library. TCRdb re-analysed the PCR reads in MiXCR, keeping a single row per CDR3 protein. The table shows about 360,000 distinct CDR3 sequences, with roughly 15% occurring only once. The source material was PBMCs, sampled from the stem cell graft. Source of these receptors: a human donor who donated a stem cell graft to a child with Fanconi anemia.

This clonotype was found a few times. This rearrangement joins TRBV9 to TRBJ2-2, with D possibly matching TRBD1 (6 bases). The germline CDR1 and CDR2 sequences are SGDLS and YYNGEE. The germline V and J ends were trimmed by 3 bases and 4 bases, with 13 bases remaining between them. CDR3 length: 15 residues. CDR3 loop: CASSATGSSTGELFF. CDR3 nucleotides: TGTGCCAGCAGCGCTACAGGGAGCAGCACCGGGGAGCTGTTTTTT.

This clonotype was found many times. At one end the junction does not follow the germline gene, possibly because of a read error. The chain carries TRBV5-1 and TRBJ2-3; 7 bases are a match to TRBD1. The CDR3 spans 14 residues. Germline CDR1 reads SGHRS; CDR2 reads YFSETQ. The CDR3 sequence is CASSLGQSTDTQYF. CDR3 DNA sequence: TGTGCCAGCAGTCTGGGACAGAGCACAGATACGCAGTATTTT. The entire variable domain, with the rest obtained from reference TRBV5-1 and TRBJ2-3, is as follows: KAGVTQTPRYLIKTRGQQVTLSCSPISGHRSVSWYQQTPGQGLQFLFEYFSETQRNKGNFPGRFSGRQFSNSRSEMNVSTLELGDSALYLCASSLGQSTDTQYFGPGTRLTVL.

This clonotype was counted only a few times. This chain joins TRBV29-1 and TRBJ2-1; D is tentatively TRBD1 or TRBD2 (5 bases each). This CDR3 is 11 amino acids long. Per germline, CDR1 SQVTM and CDR2 ANQGSEA. Trimming left V 7 bases short and J 9 bases short, with 13 bases between. CDR3 loop: CSADSGFEQFF. The CDR3 nucleotides read TGCAGCGCCGACAGCGGCTTTGAGCAGTTCTTC.

This clonotype was observed at least ten times. The V call is TRBV18, the J call TRBJ1-6; D not resolved. V lost 3 bases to trimming and J lost 8 bases, with 17 bases between them. This CDR3 is built from 16 residues. Germline V CDR1 and CDR2: KGHSH, LQKENI. In DNA, the CDR3 is TGTGCCAGCTCACCGTTTCCAACTTCCCGGGATTCACCCCTCCACTTT. Its protein product is CASSPFPTSRDSPLHF.

This clonotype appeared a few times. This chain connects TRBV11-1 to TRBJ1-3, with 7 bases matching TRBD1. The CDR3 is made up of 14 amino acids. Unmatched junction bases numbered 5, after V lost 5 bases and J lost 4 bases. CDR1 SGHAT and CDR2 FQDESV come from the germline V gene (reference sequence). CDR3 bases: TGTGCCAGCAGCACCCGGGACAGCGGAAACACCATATATTTT. Its protein product is CASSTRDSGNTIYF.

This clonotype was observed a handful of times. The CDR3 region has the DNA TGTGCCAGCAGTGGGTCCGGGAATATGAACACTGAAGCTTTCTTT. It yields the protein CASSGSGNMNTEAFF. This chain links TRBV25-1 with TRBJ1-1; D not certain. Per germline, CDR1 MGHDK and CDR2 SYGVNS. V shed 4 bases and J shed 0 bases, with 12 bases lying between them. CDR3 length: 15 amino acids.

This clonotype has at least ten counts. The gene calls are TRBV4-3 and TRBJ2-3, with 10 positions matching TRBD2. The CDR3 covers 16 residues. Germline V gene lookup returns CDR1 LGHNA and CDR2 YSLEER. V lost 4 bases, J lost 3 bases, and 7 bases stayed unmatched. DNA for the CDR3: TGCGCCAGCAGCCCCTTACTAGCGGGGAATACAGATACGCAGTATTTT. Its translation is CASSPLLAGNTDTQYF.

This clonotype occurred many times. This rearrangement joins TRBV10-1 to TRBJ1-1; D uncertain. The CDR3 extends over 13 amino acids. CDR1 is WNHNN, CDR2 SYGVQD, per germline (reference sequence). V shed 7 bases and J shed 4 bases, with 13 bases lying between them. CDR3 DNA: TGCGCCAGCAAACAACAGAAGGGCACTGAAGCTTTCTTT. It yields the protein CASKQQKGTEAFF.

The V and J genes are TRBV5-5 and TRBJ2-7, with a tentative D call TRBD1 (5 bases). Deletions cut 5 bases from V and 5 bases from J, with 14 bases between. Germline CDR1 reads SGHKS; CDR2 reads YYEKEE (reference sequence). The CDR3 is made up of 13 amino acids. CDR3 DNA sequence: TGTGCCAGCAGACAGGACCTAGGTGACGAGCAGTACTTC. It specifies CASRQDLGDEQYF.

This clonotype was seen ten or more times. This rearrangement joins TRBV12-3 or TRBV12-4 to TRBJ2-1; 7 nucleotides agree with TRBD1. J gave up 3 bases and V 6 bases, and 14 bases lay outside the gene matches. The CDR3 is made up of 17 amino acids. CDR3 nucleotide sequence: TGTGCCAGCAGCCCTCCCCGGGGCAGGGGGAACTACAATGAGCAGTTCTTC. Translating it yields CASSPPRGRGNYNEQFF.

This clonotype has a handful of counts. The chain joins TRBV29-1 to TRBJ2-1; D is unresolved. The CDR3 spans 12 residues. The germline gives CDR1 SQVTM, CDR2 ANQGSEA. Trimming took off 4 bases at V and 8 bases at J, with 12 bases between the two ends. The CDR3, as DNA: TGCAGCGTTGGTCATACACGGGATGAGCAGTTCTTC. It translates to CSVGHTRDEQFF.

This clonotype was recorded at least ten times. V gene TRBV10-3 combines with J gene TRBJ1-1; D not resolved. The CDR3 has 13 amino acids. Germline V CDR1 and CDR2: ENHRY, SYGVKD. V dropped 5 bases and J dropped 0 bases, with 7 bases sitting between them. CDR3 sequence (DNA): TGTGCCATCAGTTGGGAGTTGAACACTGAAGCTTTCTTT. Its protein product is CAISWELNTEAFF.

This clonotype turned up a few times. The chain carries TRBV9 and TRBJ2-6; D might be TRBD1 (6 bases). The germline V gene has CDR1 SGDLS and CDR2 YYNGEE. V lost 2 bases, J lost 0 bases, and 18 bases lay in between. This CDR3 is 19 amino acids long. CDR3 DNA sequence: TGTGCCAGCAGCGTTGCCATAGCCACAGGGAGCTCTGGGGCCAACGTCCTGACTTTC. It encodes CASSVAIATGSSGANVLTF.

The chain has TRBV10-3 and TRBJ2-1; D is possibly TRBD2 (5 bases). With 3 bases removed from V and 8 bases from J, the gap between germline ends came to 14 bases. CDR3 length: 14 residues. Per the germline V gene, CDR1 is ENHRY and CDR2 is SYGVKD. The CDR3 is CAISDPGYKDEQFF. In nucleotides, the CDR3 is TGTGCCATCAGTGACCCGGGGTATAAAGATGAGCAGTTCTTC.

The table lists this clonotype with many counts. This chain uses TRBV4-3 with TRBJ2-2; the D gene is possibly TRBD2 (7 bases). V gave up 5 bases and J gave up 6 bases, with 16 bases separating them. Germline lookup yields CDR1 LGHNA and CDR2 YSLEER. The CDR3 totals 15 residues. The CDR3 sequence: CASSSNRGAPGELFF. In nucleotides, the CDR3 is TGCGCCAGCAGCTCCAATCGGGGGGCCCCCGGGGAGCTGTTTTTT.

This chain joins TRBV7-2 and TRBJ2-5; the D is unclear. The germline V and J ends were trimmed by 5 bases and 11 bases, with 15 bases remaining between them. Germline assignment: CDR1 SGHTA and CDR2 FQGNSA. This CDR3 comprises 12 residues. CDR3 DNA sequence: TGTGCCAGCAGCGTTACCGGGCCGAGGCAGTACTTC. It translates to CASSVTGPRQYF. The variable domain in full, with the rest retrieved from reference TRBV7-2 and TRBJ2-5, is GAGVSQSPSNKVTEKGKDVELRCDPISGHTALYWYRQSLGQGLEFLIYFQGNSAPDKSGLPSDRFSAERTGGSVSTLTIQRTQQEDSAVYLCASSVTGPRQYFGPGTRLLVL.

This clonotype was detected a few times. This chain connects TRBV29-1 to TRBJ1-1; no definite D call. Trimming removed 4 bases at V and 0 bases at J, with 9 bases between. Germline V gene lookup returns CDR1 SQVTM and CDR2 ANQGSEA. The CDR3 consists of 13 residues. The CDR3 loop is CSVVKSLNTEAFF. CDR3 in DNA: TGCAGCGTTGTTAAGAGTTTGAACACTGAAGCTTTCTTT.

As regards this clonotype: This CDR3 fails to terminate in the conserved phenylalanine or tryptophan, so it likely reflects a read error. The chain has TRBV5-1 and TRBJ2-1, with D maybe TRBD1 (7 bases). The germline V gene encodes CDR1 SGHRS and CDR2 YFSETQ. The V and J ends lost 4 bases and 4 bases respectively, with 27 bases between them. CDR3 size: 19 residues. CDR3 sequence reads: CASSPAPGQRGAIYNEQFL. The CDR3 nucleotides read TGCGCCAGCAGCCCCGCTCCGGGACAGAGGGGGGCCATATACAATGAGCAGTTCTTA.

To note about this clonotype: One junction end does not reproduce the germline sequence, and a read error may be involved. V gene TRBV3-1 combines with J gene TRBJ1-1; D ambiguous. The CDR3 has 12 amino acids. Germline loops: CDR1 LGHDT, CDR2 YNNKEL (reference sequence). The DNA for the CDR3 is TGTGCCAGCAGCCAAGGTCCCTGGCCGGCCCTCTTT. Translation gives CASSQGPWPALF. Based on the CDR3 plus reference TRBV3-1 and TRBJ1-1, the full variable domain is DTAVSQTPKYLVTQMGNDKSIKCEQNLGHDTMYWYKQDSKKFLKIMFSYNNKELIINETVPNRFSPKSPDKAHLNLHINSLELGDSAVYFCASSQGPWPALFGQGTRLTVV.

This chain joins TRBV20-1 and TRBJ1-2; D is ambiguous. Germline CDR1 reads DFQATT; CDR2 reads SNEGSKA (reference sequence). Trimming cost V 2 bases and J 2 bases, with 18 bases left between them. This CDR3 is 16 amino acids long. In DNA form, the CDR3 reads TGCAGTGCTAGAAGAGATGTGGAAGGATCAAACTATGGCTACACCTTC. This sequence encodes CSARRDVEGSNYGYTF.

CDR3 sequence: CASSPQPTSEETQYF. The CDR3 DNA reads TGTGCCAGCAGCCCCCAGCCCACGTCGGAGGAGACCCAGTACTTC. This rearrangement joins TRBV9 to TRBJ2-5; no reliable D call. The V end lost 4 bases, the J end lost 5 bases, and 18 bases lay between the germline ends. The CDR3 consists of 15 residues. Germline assignment: CDR1 SGDLS and CDR2 YYNGEE.

The rearrangement joins TRBV4-3 to TRBJ2-2; D gene unclear. Germline assignment: CDR1 LGHNA and CDR2 YSLEER. V shed 0 bases and J shed 1 base, with 6 bases lying between them. This CDR3 is built from 15 residues. This CDR3 reads CASSQDRGNTGELFF. The CDR3 nucleotides are TGCGCCAGCAGCCAAGACCGAGGGAACACCGGGGAGCTGTTTTTT.

J is TRBJ2-7 and V is TRBV28; D assignment may be TRBD1 or TRBD2 (5 bases each). Germline-derived CDR1 and CDR2 are MDHEN and SYDVKM. The CDR3 totals 14 residues. V lost 6 bases, J lost 3 bases, and 15 bases lay in between. CDR3 nucleotides: TGTGCCAGCAGCCCCTTAGGGACCAGCTACGAGCAGTACGTC. Its protein is CASSPLGTSYEQYV.

This clonotype was found a few times. The chain employs TRBV15 and TRBJ2-2, with 9 positions matching TRBD1. V dropped 1 base and J dropped 5; count of bases not matched to a gene: 8. Germline V gives CDR1 LNHNV, CDR2 YYDKDF (reference sequence). The CDR3 totals 17 residues. CDR3 nucleotides: TGTGCCACCAGCAGAGGCACAGGGGGCCGGGGGACCGGGGAGCTGTTTTTT. Its protein is CATSRGTGGRGTGELFF.

This clonotype was seen repeatedly, ten times or more. The chain combines TRBV4-3 with TRBJ2-7; the D call may be TRBD1 or TRBD2 (5 bases each). This CDR3 has 17 residues. The V end was cut by 1 base, the J end by 2 bases, with 18 bases between. CDR1 is LGHNA, CDR2 YSLEER, per germline. CDR3 in DNA: TGCGCCAGCAGCCAAGGGAACCCAGGGAGTAGAACCTACGAGCAGTACTTC. Its protein is CASSQGNPGSRTYEQYF.

This chain uses TRBV7-2 with TRBJ2-7, with unresolved D. The V end was cut by 0 bases, the J end by 3 bases, with 9 bases between. Germline V gives CDR1 SGHTA, CDR2 FQGNSA. CDR3 length equals 14 residues. As DNA, the CDR3 is TGTGCCAGCAGCTTAGCGGTCACAAGCTACGAGCAGTACTTC. It specifies CASSLAVTSYEQYF.